The present T cell receptor beta chain was sequenced within a study of cytomegalovirus exposure and HLA in healthy donors (dated by TCRdb to about 2017). Background for the entire study: An earlier analysis of about 530 of the donors reported about 280 Gb of sequence data and 117 million unique TCR beta sequences obtained from some 170 million T cells. An early release that covered roughly 600 HLA-typed donors contained approximately 320 gigabases of sequencing data and about 93 million unique TCR sequences. Among the roughly 410 genotyped donors, 75% to 90% belonged to the genetic ancestry cluster associated with self-reported Caucasian donors. The study was designed to test whether signatures of past pathogen exposure could be identified by cataloging public T cell receptors. The study profiled the T cell repertoires of 550 to 700 subjects by immunosequencing and related them to cytomegalovirus serostatus. Besides the first cohort of 500 to 700 subjects, a separate validation cohort made up of roughly 130 different subjects was used. The study combined high-throughput TCR immunosequencing, statistical association of individual TCRs with disease status, and machine learning to predict cytomegalovirus infection status. A later analysis re-examined previously published TCR beta repertoires from more than 600 donors and added high-resolution HLA genotyping to investigate patterns of TCR occurrence. The later analysis used no new phenotypic data to find candidate immune exposures, relying instead on TCR beta sequences and their occurrence across donors. An earlier analysis of around 580 of the donors used high-throughput TCR beta sequencing to judge whether each TCR beta V gene segment behaved as functional or pseudogenic. Alongside the repertoire data, information on donor age, sex, ethnicity and CMV serostatus was compiled. In a later genetic analysis, genome-wide SNP genotypes for about three fifths of the 666 donors were used, and that subset was treated as a discovery cohort. Every discovery cohort repertoire had been produced on one sequencing platform. HLA typing covered class I and class II loci at four-digit resolution. The number of typed donors differed by locus: 629-630 for A, B, C, DRB1 and DQB1; 522 for DQA1; about 600 for DPA1; and around 450 for DPB1. Roughly five DR-DQ haplotypes were handled as single units for association and clustering because linkage in the cohort was strong. Across some 400 genotyped donors of the cohort, an average of approximately 220,000 unique TCR beta nucleotide sequences per donor were sequenced, and around 20% of those sequences were non-productive. Study-wide conclusions, independent of this receptor: In vitro tests confirmed that a few of the cytomegalovirus-associated TCR beta chains recognize cytomegalovirus antigens. In the study, roughly 160 TCR beta chains were listed as associated with cytomegalovirus. In a later analysis, most CMV-associated TCR beta chains were found to appear HLA-restricted, with HLA associations seemingly driven largely by CMV exposure. A further reported finding was that TCR beta sequences accurately predicted the HLA-A and HLA-B alleles for most subjects in the first cohort. The cohort was sequenced for TCR beta chains only, and without alpha or paired-chain data the features that could be detected were limited. Because some donors lacked HLA typing at each locus, the association tests relied only on the typed subset. In a later genetic analysis, fewer N-insertions in productive TCRs were reported among donors in an Asian-associated ancestry cluster than the roughly 700-donor mean. According to a later analysis, TCR association rates differed among HLA loci, with DRB1 alleles showing the most associated TCRs and HLA-C alleles showing the fewest. Specific HLA alleles were associated with around 18,000 TCR beta sequences at a false discovery rate of 0.05 in a later analysis. Linkage disequilibrium might explain the correlated functional status among segregating V segments, but an unknown experimental factor could not be ruled out. A later genetic analysis associated a missense DCLRE1C variant with V-gene and J-gene trimming of TCR beta chains, and an independent cohort replicated the association. In an earlier analysis of a few hundred of the donors, most TCR beta V segments were observed in productive rearrangements about 87% or about 30% of the time, broadly matching IMGT annotations. Strong co-occurrence of HLA alleles, especially DR and DQ, made assigning TCR associations to individual alleles difficult. Immune exposure information for the cohort was limited to CMV serostatus. Sequencing depth was assumed to be roughly uniform across donors in the presence/absence analyses, though that assumption may not hold. The classifier was reported to diagnose cytomegalovirus status with high specificity and sensitivity in both the original cohort and the validation cohort. A later analysis reported that several top co-occurrence clusters appeared linked to parvovirus B19, influenza, CMV and Epstein-Barr virus. A cluster of highly shared sequence variants was judged likely to be a technical artifact of the sequencing pipeline. The authors suggested that the approach could potentially be generalized to other disease states and immunological phenotypes. Because the 87-base-pair reads could not distinguish some IMGT-functional V segments, including TRBV6-2 and TRBV6-3, those segments were excluded. In a later analysis, HLA-associated TCR beta chains showed more clonal expansion and lower generation probabilities than non-associated chains that were equally common. Because counts were too low, more than 15 rarely observed V segments, including chromosome 9 orphons, were left out of the earlier analysis of over 550 of the donors. Across donors, most TCR sequences were observed very rarely, whereas some public TCRs were present in many individuals.

Notes on this clone: Its antigen target is currently unknown. Base qualities are not provided; no much larger clone lies one nucleotide away.

The V end loses 6 bases and the J end loses 6 bases, and a stretch of 20 bases separates them. The germline V gene sets CDR1 to SGHRS and CDR2 to YFSETQ. The CDR3, from cysteine to phenylalanine, totals 15 residues. Just the 45-base CDR3 DNA is kept, in frame starting at base 1. The cohort consisted of 600 to 700 healthy bone marrow donors. At the time of sampling, all cohort members were nominally healthy, though unrecorded immune exposures were likely present. The donor was CMV seronegative and belonged to the group of around 350 seronegative cohort members. Every donor gave a peripheral blood sample, and the peripheral blood mononuclear cells from that sample were used for TCR beta sequencing. Genomic DNA extraction from the blood cell samples was performed with the Qiagen DNeasy Blood Extraction Kit. Receptor amplification or capture employed the immunoSEQ multiplex PCR assay. The multiplex PCR relied on a mix of 60 forward primers for TCR Vbeta segments and 13 reverse primers for TCR Jbeta segments. Amplification of the CDR3 region of rearranged TCR beta genes was performed with a multiplex PCR assay on genomic DNA. The amplified TCR beta libraries were sequenced on the Illumina HiSeq System as 87-base-pair reads. The original pipeline was this. A later analysis tallied around 82 million unique TCR beta chains across the 650 to 750 repertoires, and approximately 9.9 million of those chains were shared by two or more donors. Raw reads were error-corrected and collapsed into unique sequences by a nearest-neighbor algorithm in which closely related sequences were merged to remove PCR and sequencing errors. V, D and J gene segments were assigned by aligning CDR3 sequences to IMGT reference sequences. For a sequence to be retained, a match of at least six nucleotides to both a V gene segment and a J gene segment was required. Rearrangements were classified as productive when the CDR3 lacked stop codons and remained in frame with V and J, and all other rearrangements were classified as non-productive. CDR3 was defined by IMGT convention, running from the second conserved V-encoded cysteine to the conserved J-encoded phenylalanine. In an earlier analysis of some 550 of the donors, sequences lacking an unambiguous match to a single V gene segment were excluded. An earlier analysis of just under 600 of the donors called V segments functional above 56.7% productive rearrangements and segregating when the between-donor standard deviation exceeded 5%. A statistical classification framework was built to diagnose cytomegalovirus status from the catalog of TCR beta chain sequences. In a later analysis, TCR nucleotide sequences were compared against IMGT/GENE-DB human TR gene sequences so that V and J genes could be assigned. A later analysis assigned CDR3 sequences and most-parsimonious VDJ recombination scenarios with the TCRdist pipeline. In a later analysis, every TCR beta chain was defined by the combination of its CDR3 amino acid sequence and its V-gene family, and reads without a unique V-gene family were dropped. In a later analysis, 550 to 650 highly shared, low-generation-probability nucleotide sequences were removed to address suspected cross-contamination and a sequencing artifact. For each public chain, a later analysis derived a clonal expansion index from normalized ranks of inferred template counts within each repertoire. In a later analysis, generation probabilities were computed using a VDJ recombination model fitted to out-of-frame rearrangements, and the results were checked against IGoR. In a later analysis, TCR-TCR, TCR-HLA and TCR-CMV co-occurrence was scored with hypergeometric tests, and a repertoire-size bias correction was applied to TCR pairs. A later analysis estimated false discovery rates by permuting HLA or CMV assignments 20 times. In a later analysis, co-occurring TCRs were grouped using DBSCAN, with TCRdist sequence similarity added in when clustering inside HLA-allele-positive subsets. Repertoires with fewer than 30,000 or more than 120,000 public chains, plus five repertoires with anomalous nucleotide sharing, were excluded from co-occurrence clustering. Held by TCRdb, this immuneACCESS table contains in-frame sequences only and omits some clones. Under half of the omission traces to an unresolved V gene where checked; the cause of the rest is unknown. V and J calls and clone size are given by that table; D and trimming were obtained from the DNA. This sample holds roughly 110,000 clones; 82% were observed only once. Of the sample, roughly 1.5% falls within the top ten clones.

The rearranged chain carries TRBV5-1 and TRBJ2-3; a weak D assignment points to TRBD2 (7 bases agree). This sequence originates from a man aged 50 or older in good health and CMV-seronegative. Sequenced material: PBMCs. This receptor has the CDR3 CASNPRGAKGDTQYF. The bases read TGCGCCAGCAACCCTCGGGGGGCGAAGGGGGATACGCAGTATTTT.